One sample yielded the 22 T cell receptor beta chains listed below, sequenced in a study of CD8 T cells in cerebrospinal fluid in Alzheimer's disease. TCRdb re-called the 10x single-cell sequencing reads, yielding one record per CDR3 amino acid sequence without DNA. This sample's table has about 700 distinct CDR3 sequences. Material for sequencing was cerebrospinal fluid. The source is a human donor in good health.

This clonotype registers large by frequency. The J gene is TRBJ1-6, the V gene TRBV7-2; the D call from TCRdb, TRBD1, cannot be confirmed without DNA. The CDR3 totals 16 residues. In germline, CDR1 is SGHTA, CDR2 FQGNSA. The CDR3 sequence: CASSLGGADWNSPLHF.

This clonotype is identified as large from frequency. The rearrangement uses TRBV20-1 and TRBJ1-1. CDR1 and CDR2 (germline): DFQATT, SNEGSKA (reference sequence). The CDR3 totals 14 residues. CDR3 sequence: CSANSGFKNTEAFF.

In terms of frequency, this clonotype is large. The V gene is TRBV29-1, the J gene TRBJ2-1; TCRdb gives TRBD1 as the D gene, but with no DNA this cannot be confirmed. This CDR3 comprises 14 residues. Germline V gene lookup returns CDR1 SQVTM and CDR2 ANQGSEA. The CDR3 sequence is CSVGPGQGMSEQFF.

This clonotype is labeled medium-sized based on frequency. The genes are TRBV6-6 and TRBJ2-7. Germline V gene data show CDR1 as MNHNY and CDR2 as SVGAGI (reference sequence). The CDR3 is made up of 13 amino acids. The CDR3 sequence is CASRRTDSYEQYF.

This clonotype ranks as medium-sized (0.01 to 0.1%) in terms of frequency. This chain connects TRBV6-4 to TRBJ2-2; checking the TCRdb D call of TRBD2 is not possible without DNA. The CDR3 sequence is 17 residues long. Per germline, CDR1 MRHNA and CDR2 SNTAGT. The CDR3 reads CASSSLAGVTNTGELFF.

This clonotype is labeled large based on frequency. This chain connects TRBV7-9 to TRBJ2-4; TCRdb's D call, TRBD1, is unchecked because there is no DNA. The CDR3 is 19 residues long. The germline CDR1 and CDR2 sequences are SEHNR and FQNEAQ (reference sequence). The CDR3 reads CASSLYQNRGVRAKNIQYF.

This clonotype is deemed medium-sized by its frequency. V usage is TRBV12-3 or TRBV12-4 and J usage is TRBJ1-1; TCRdb lists TRBD1, though no DNA is available to test this call. The CDR3 loop spans 14 amino acids. Here the CDR3 reads CASSSLGGGTEAFF.

This clonotype is identified as medium-sized from frequency. V usage is TRBV6-5 and J usage is TRBJ1-2; no DNA is available, so the TRBD1 call from TCRdb remains unchecked. The germline V gene encodes CDR1 MNHEY and CDR2 SVGAGI. The CDR3 spans 13 residues. The chain's CDR3 is CASTLIQDHGYTF.

This clonotype is large by frequency. CDR3 amino acids: CASSLGRPGTPTYEQYF. The V call is TRBV7-2, the J call TRBJ2-7; TCRdb's D call, TRBD2, is unchecked because there is no DNA. The germline V gene has CDR1 SGHTA and CDR2 FQGNSA. The CDR3 runs 17 residues.

By frequency, this clonotype is large. The chain employs TRBV18 and TRBJ1-1. CDR1 is KGHSH and CDR2 is LQKENI in the germline V gene. The CDR3 consists of 15 residues. The CDR3 loop is CASSPQGSMNTEAFF.

Frequency places this clonotype as medium-sized. This chain joins TRBV5-1 and TRBJ1-6; TCRdb gives TRBD1 as the D gene, but with no DNA this cannot be confirmed. The germline gives CDR1 SGHRS, CDR2 YFSETQ. CDR3 length: 15 amino acids. CDR3 loop: CASSLGPGGYSPLHF.

In terms of frequency, this clonotype is large (0.1 to 1%). The V and J genes are TRBV28 and TRBJ2-5; TCRdb's D gene call, TRBD1, goes unchecked for lack of DNA. Germline V gene sequence: CDR1 MDHEN, CDR2 SYDVKM. The CDR3 contains 13 residues. The CDR3 sequence is CASSFLGGGTQYF.

This clonotype is medium-sized by frequency. This chain uses TRBV19 with TRBJ1-2. CDR1 and CDR2 from the germline V gene are LNHDA and SQIVND (reference sequence). This CDR3 spans 12 amino acids. The CDR3 spells CASSISVYGYTF.

This clonotype is deemed medium-sized by its frequency. The rearrangement joins TRBV3-1 to TRBJ1-2; TCRdb's D call, TRBD1, is unchecked because there is no DNA. The germline gives CDR1 LGHDT, CDR2 YNNKEL (reference sequence). The CDR3 consists of 16 residues. CDR3 protein: CASSQASGTANRGYTF.

This clonotype is deemed medium-sized (0.01 to 0.1%) by its frequency. This chain links TRBV12-3 or TRBV12-4 with TRBJ1-5. The CDR3 sequence is 15 residues long. The CDR3 is CASSLGPRVGQPQHF.

Frequency places this clonotype as large. The chain recombines TRBV5-1 with TRBJ2-1; there is no DNA to check the TCRdb D call of TRBD2. Germline V gene data show CDR1 as SGHRS and CDR2 as YFSETQ. This CDR3 has 16 amino acids. The CDR3 sequence is CASSLAGQRGRDEQFF.

This clonotype ranks as medium-sized (0.01 to 0.1%) in terms of frequency. The chain links TRBV29-1 to TRBJ1-5; TCRdb's D call of TRBD1 is untestable without DNA. The germline CDR1 and CDR2 sequences are SQVTM and ANQGSEA. This CDR3 comprises 14 residues. CDR3 protein: CSVSTGSSNQPQHF.

This clonotype registers medium-sized (0.01 to 0.1%) by frequency. This chain uses TRBV5-1 with TRBJ1-1. This CDR3 comprises 13 residues. CDR1 is SGHRS and CDR2 is YFSETQ in the germline V gene. This chain's CDR3 is CASSLRRNTEAFF.

This clonotype counts as medium-sized by frequency. The V and J genes are TRBV4-1 and TRBJ1-6. Germline V CDR1 and CDR2: MGHRA, YSYEKL. This CDR3 has 15 amino acids. The CDR3 sequence: CASSHVGSYNSPLHF.

Considering frequency, this clonotype is large. The rearrangement links TRBV20-1 to TRBJ1-1. The CDR3 covers 14 residues. Germline V CDR1 and CDR2: DFQATT, SNEGSKA (reference sequence). CDR3 region: CSAIDLDGNTEAFF.

This clonotype registers medium-sized by frequency. The chain uses TRBV9 and TRBJ2-6. The germline gives CDR1 SGDLS, CDR2 YYNGEE. This CDR3 spans 17 amino acids. CDR3 in amino acids: CASSVGDPSSGANVLTF. Variable domain in full (rest from reference TRBV9 and TRBJ2-6): DSGVTQTPKHLITATGQRVTLRCSPRSGDLSVYWYQQSLDQGLQFLIQYYNGEERAKGNILERFSAQQFPDLHSELNLSSLELGDSALYFCASSVGDPSSGANVLTFGAGSRLTVL.

This chain joins TRBV14 and TRBJ2-3. The CDR3 runs to 15 residues. Germline-derived CDR1 and CDR2 are SGHDN and FVKESK. The chain's CDR3 is CASSPQPNGADTQYF. The full variable domain, its missing parts supplied by reference TRBV14 and TRBJ2-3, is EAGVTQFPSHSVIEKGQTVTLRCDPISGHDNLYWYRRVMGKEIKFLLHFVKESKQDESGMPNNRFLAERTGGTYSTLKVQPAELEDSGVYFCASSPQPNGADTQYFGPGTRLTVL.